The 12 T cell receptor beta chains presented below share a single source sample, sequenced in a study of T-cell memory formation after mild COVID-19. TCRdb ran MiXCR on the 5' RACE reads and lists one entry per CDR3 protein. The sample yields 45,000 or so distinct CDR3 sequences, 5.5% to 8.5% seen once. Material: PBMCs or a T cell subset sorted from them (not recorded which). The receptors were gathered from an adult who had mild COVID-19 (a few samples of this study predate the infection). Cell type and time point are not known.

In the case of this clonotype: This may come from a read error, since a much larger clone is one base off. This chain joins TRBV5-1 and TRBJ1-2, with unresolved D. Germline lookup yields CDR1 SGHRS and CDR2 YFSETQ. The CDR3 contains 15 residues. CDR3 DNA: TGCGCCACCAGCTTGGAAGGGAATTCTAACTATGGCTACACCTTC. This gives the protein CATSLEGNSNYGYTF.

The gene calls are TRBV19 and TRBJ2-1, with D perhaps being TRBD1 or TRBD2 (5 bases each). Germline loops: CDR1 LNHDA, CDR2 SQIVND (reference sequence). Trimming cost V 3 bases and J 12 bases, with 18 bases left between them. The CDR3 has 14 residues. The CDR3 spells CASSIGANPSTQFF. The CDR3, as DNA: TGTGCCAGTAGTATCGGGGCGAATCCGAGTACGCAGTTCTTC. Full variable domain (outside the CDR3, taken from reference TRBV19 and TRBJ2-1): DGGITQSPKYLFRKEGQNVTLSCEQNLNHDAMYWYRQDPGQGLRLIYYSQIVNDFQKGDIAEGYSVSREKKESFPLTVTSAQKNPTAFYLCASSIGANPSTQFFGPGTRLTVL.

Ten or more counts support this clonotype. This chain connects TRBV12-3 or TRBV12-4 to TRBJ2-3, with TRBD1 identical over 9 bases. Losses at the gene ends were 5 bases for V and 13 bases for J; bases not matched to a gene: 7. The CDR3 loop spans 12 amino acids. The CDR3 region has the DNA TGTGCCAGCAGTGTAGGGACAGGGCAAAAGTATTTT. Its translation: CASSVGTGQKYF.

DNA of the CDR3: TGTGCCAGTAGTGCCCAGCGGGGGGCTCAAGAGACCCAGTACTTC. This translates into CASSAQRGAQETQYF. The gene calls are TRBV19 and TRBJ2-5; 9 positions agree with TRBD2. The CDR3 consists of 15 residues. Germline assignment: CDR1 LNHDA and CDR2 SQIVND (reference sequence). After removal of 5 bases from V and 2 bases from J, the junction contained 6 bases not matched to a gene.

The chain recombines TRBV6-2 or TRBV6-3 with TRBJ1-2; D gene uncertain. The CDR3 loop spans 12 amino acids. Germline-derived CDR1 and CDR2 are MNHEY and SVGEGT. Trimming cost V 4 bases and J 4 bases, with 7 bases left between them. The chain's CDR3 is CASSSEAYGYTF. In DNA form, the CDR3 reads TGTGCCAGCAGTTCGGAGGCCTATGGCTACACCTTC.

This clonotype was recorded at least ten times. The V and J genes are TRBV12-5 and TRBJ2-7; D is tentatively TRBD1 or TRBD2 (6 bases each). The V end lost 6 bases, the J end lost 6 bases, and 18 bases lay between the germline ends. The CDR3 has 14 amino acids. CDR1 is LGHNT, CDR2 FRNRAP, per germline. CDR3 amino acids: CASGFSGGHTEQYF. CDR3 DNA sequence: TGTGCTAGTGGGTTCTCCGGGGGACATACCGAGCAGTACTTC.

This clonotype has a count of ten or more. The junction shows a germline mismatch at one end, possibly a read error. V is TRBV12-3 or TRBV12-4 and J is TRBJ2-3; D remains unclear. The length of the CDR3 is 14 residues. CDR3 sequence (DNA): TGTGCCAGCAGTTTACCCCCCGGGCCAGACACGCAGTATTTT. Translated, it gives CASSLPPGPDTQYF.

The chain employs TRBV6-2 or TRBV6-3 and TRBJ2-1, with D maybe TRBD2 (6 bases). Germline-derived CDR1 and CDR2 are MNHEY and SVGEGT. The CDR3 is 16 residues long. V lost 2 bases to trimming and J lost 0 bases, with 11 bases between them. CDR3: CASSYRGGNSYNEQFF. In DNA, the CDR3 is TGTGCCAGCAGTTACAGGGGCGGGAACTCCTACAATGAGCAGTTCTTC.

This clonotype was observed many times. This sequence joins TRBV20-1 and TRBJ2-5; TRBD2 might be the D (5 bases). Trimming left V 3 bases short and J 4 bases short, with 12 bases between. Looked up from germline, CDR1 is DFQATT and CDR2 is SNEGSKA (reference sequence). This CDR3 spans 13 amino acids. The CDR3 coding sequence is TGCAGTGCTAGCAAAGGAGCGGCAGAGACCCAGTACTTC. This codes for CSASKGAAETQYF.

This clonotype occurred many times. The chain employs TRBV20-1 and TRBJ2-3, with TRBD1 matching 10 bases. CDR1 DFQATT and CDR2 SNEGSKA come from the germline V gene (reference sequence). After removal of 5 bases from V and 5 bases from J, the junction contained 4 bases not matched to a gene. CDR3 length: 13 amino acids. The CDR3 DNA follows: TGCAGTGCTCCCGGGACAGGGGTAGATACGCAGTATTTT. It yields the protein CSAPGTGVDTQYF.

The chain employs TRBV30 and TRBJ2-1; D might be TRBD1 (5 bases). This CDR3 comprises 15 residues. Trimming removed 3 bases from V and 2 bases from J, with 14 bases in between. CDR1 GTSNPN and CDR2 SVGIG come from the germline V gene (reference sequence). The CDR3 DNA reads TGTGCCTGGAGGTGGGGCTCGACGACCTACAATGAGCAGTTCTTC. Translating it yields CAWRWGSTTYNEQFF. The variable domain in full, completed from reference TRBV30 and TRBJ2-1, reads SQTIHQWPATLVQPVGSPLSLECTVEGTSNPNLYWYRQAAGRGLQLLFYSVGIGQISSEVPQNLSASRPQDRQFILSSKKLLLSDSGFYLCAWRWGSTTYNEQFFGPGTRLTVL.

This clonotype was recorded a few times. The CDR3 region has the DNA TGTGCCAGCAGTTCGGAATTCTCCTACGAGCAGTACTTC. Residues: CASSSEFSYEQYF. The chain combines TRBV27 with TRBJ2-7; D not certain. V lost 4 bases, J lost 0 bases, and 7 bases lay in between. This CDR3 region has 13 residues. Germline CDR1 and CDR2: MNHEY and SMNVEV (reference sequence).